This TCR beta chain was profiled in a study of T-cell reconstitution after alpha-beta-depleted transplantation in children. Germline V gene sequence: CDR1 MNHEY, CDR2 SVGAGI. This CDR3 contains 14 residues. The V and J ends lost 1 base and 6 bases respectively, with 10 bases between them. Unique molecular identifiers were used in preparing the TCRbeta library. From the PCR reads, TCRdb called clonotypes with MiXCR, one entry per CDR3 protein. The repertoire holds almost 500,000 distinct CDR3 sequences, around 12% seen once, with over 5.5% in the top ten. The clonotype was recovered from a human donor who donated a stem cell graft to a child with combined immunodeficiency. The sequences come from PBMCs from the stem cell graft donor, collected from the stem cell graft. This chain uses TRBV6-5 with TRBJ2-1; D is unclear. CDR3 nucleotide sequence: TGTGCCAGCAGTTACTTTCCGGGCTCCAATGAGCAGTTCTTC. It specifies CASSYFPGSNEQFF.